The clone carrying this T cell receptor (beta chain) was counted at least ten times. Its antigen is unidentified. This specimen belongs to a study of CD8 T cells in ankylosing spondylitis. The germline V and J ends were trimmed by 6 bases and 1 base, with 9 bases remaining between them. The CDR3 has 14 residues. Study-level findings and limits: What appeared characteristic of ankylosing spondylitis blood was a TCR beta motif of 7 or 8 highly homologous variants.

Via MiXCR, TCRdb re-called the 5' RACE reads, giving one row per CDR3 protein. The sample holds around 130,000 distinct CDR3 sequences, around 7% seen once. Input material: blood, either unsorted or a sorted T cell fraction (not recorded which). The chain combines TRBV12-3 or TRBV12-4 with TRBJ2-2; either TRBD1 or TRBD2 may supply D (5 bases each). This TCR derives from a male donor with ankylosing spondylitis or in good health (not recorded which). CDR3 residues: CASSWDGNTGELFF. The CDR3 DNA reads TGTGCCAGCAGCTGGGACGGGAACACCGGGGAGCTGTTTTTT.